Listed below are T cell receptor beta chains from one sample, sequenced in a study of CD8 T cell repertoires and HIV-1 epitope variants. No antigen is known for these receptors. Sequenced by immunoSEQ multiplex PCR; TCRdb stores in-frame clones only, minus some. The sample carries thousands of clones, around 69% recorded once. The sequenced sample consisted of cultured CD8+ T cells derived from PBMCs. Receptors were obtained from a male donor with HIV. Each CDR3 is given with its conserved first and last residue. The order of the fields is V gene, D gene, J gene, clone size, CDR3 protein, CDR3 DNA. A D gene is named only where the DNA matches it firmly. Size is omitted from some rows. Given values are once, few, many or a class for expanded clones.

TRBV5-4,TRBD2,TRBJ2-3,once,CASSLLGGGTDTQYF,TGTGCCAGCAGCTTGCTGGGCGGGGGAACAGATACGCAGTATTTT
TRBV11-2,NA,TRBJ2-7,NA,CASSLTRTTSYEQYF,TGTGCCAGCAGCTTAACCCGGACGACCTCCTACGAGCAGTACTTC
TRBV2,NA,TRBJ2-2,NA,CASSDQAEADTGELFF,TGTGCCAGCAGTGATCAAGCGGAGGCGGACACCGGGGAGCTGTTTTTT
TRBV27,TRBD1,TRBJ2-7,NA,CASSLIAPDRRTLSPYEQYF,TGTGCCAGCAGTTTAATCGCCCCGGACAGGCGAACTTTAAGCCCCTACGAGCAGTACTTC
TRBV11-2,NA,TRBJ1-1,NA,CASSPGHTEAFF,TGTGCCAGCTCCCCAGGGCACACTGAAGCTTTCTTT
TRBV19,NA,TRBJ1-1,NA,CATRGQLNTEAFF,TGTGCCACCCGAGGACAGTTGAACACTGAAGCTTTCTTT
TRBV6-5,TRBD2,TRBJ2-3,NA,CASSYSTSGSTDTQYF,TGTGCCAGCAGTTACTCGACTAGCGGGAGTACAGATACGCAGTATTTT
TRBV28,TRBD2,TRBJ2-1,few,CASSGFGGSSYNEQFF,TGTGCCAGCAGTGGGTTCGGCGGGAGCTCCTACAATGAGCAGTTCTTC
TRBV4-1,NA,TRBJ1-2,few,CASSQPGLGGYTF,TGCGCCAGCAGCCAACCAGGGTTGGGAGGCTACACCTTC
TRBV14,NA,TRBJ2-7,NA,CASSQGPIPYEQYF,TGTGCCAGCAGCCAAGGTCCCATTCCCTACGAGCAGTACTTC
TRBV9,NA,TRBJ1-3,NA,CASSPGQVSGNTIYF,TGTGCCAGCAGCCCCGGACAAGTCTCTGGAAACACCATATATTTT
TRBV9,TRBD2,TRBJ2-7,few,CASSVGEGSYEQYF,TGTGCCAGCAGCGTAGGGGAGGGTTCCTACGAGCAGTACTTC
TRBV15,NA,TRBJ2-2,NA,CATRNSLSTGELFF,TGTGCCACCCGTAATAGCTTGAGCACCGGGGAGCTGTTTTTT
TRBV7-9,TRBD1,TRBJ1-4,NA,CASTLGDRGEEKLFF,TGTGCCAGCACCCTTGGGGACAGGGGTGAAGAAAAACTGTTTTTT
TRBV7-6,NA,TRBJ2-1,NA,CASSAGRGDNNEQFF,TGTGCCAGCAGCGCAGGCAGGGGGGATAACAATGAGCAGTTCTTC
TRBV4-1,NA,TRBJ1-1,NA,CASSQGWGMNTEAFF,TGCGCCAGCAGCCAAGGGTGGGGGATGAACACTGAAGCTTTCTTT
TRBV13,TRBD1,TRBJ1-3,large,CASSPDRDGRNTIYF,TGTGCCAGCAGCCCTGACAGGGACGGGCGAAACACCATATATTTT
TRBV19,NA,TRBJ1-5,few,CASTIFNGNQPQHF,TGTGCCAGTACTATTTTTAATGGCAATCAGCCCCAGCATTTT
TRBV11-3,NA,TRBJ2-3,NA,CASSPGTSTDTQYF,TGTGCCAGCAGCCCCGGGACTAGCACAGATACGCAGTATTTT
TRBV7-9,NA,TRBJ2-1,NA,CASREENEQFF,TGTGCCAGCAGGGAGGAGAATGAGCAGTTCTTC
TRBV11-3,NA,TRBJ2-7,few,CASSLTRWDEQYF,TGTGCCAGCAGCTTAACACGGTGGGACGAGCAGTACTTC
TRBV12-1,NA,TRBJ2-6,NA,CASSRSIVSRANVLTF,TGTGCCAGCAGCAGAAGCATTGTAAGTCGGGCCAACGTCCTGACTTTC
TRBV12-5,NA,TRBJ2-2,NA,CASGTGTQNTGELFF,TGTGCTAGTGGTACCGGGACACAAAACACCGGGGAGCTGTTTTTT
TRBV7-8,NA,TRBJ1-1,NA,CASSLRGNTEAFF,TGTGCCAGCAGCCTTCGGGGGAACACTGAAGCTTTCTTT
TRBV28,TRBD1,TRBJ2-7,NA,CASIDRGLGSEQYF,TGTGCCAGCATCGACAGGGGGCTCGGGAGCGAGCAGTACTTC
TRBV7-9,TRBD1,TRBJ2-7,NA,CASSFGGTGGNDEQYF,TGTGCCAGCAGCTTCGGCGGAACAGGGGGCAACGACGAGCAGTACTTC
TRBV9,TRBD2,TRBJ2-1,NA,CASSATSGRVEQFF,TGTGCCAGCAGCGCGACTAGCGGGAGGGTTGAGCAGTTCTTC
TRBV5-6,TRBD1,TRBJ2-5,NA,CASSLDRGIETQYF,TGTGCCAGCAGCCTGGACAGGGGGATAGAGACCCAGTACTTC
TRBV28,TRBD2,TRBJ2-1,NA,CASSILAGSEQFF,TGTGCCAGCAGTATTCTAGCGGGATCTGAGCAGTTCTTC